The rows below give T cell receptor beta chains drawn from one sample of a study of blood T cell repertoires in COVID-19. TCRdb keeps only in-frame clones here, not all; method: immunoSEQ multiplex PCR. The data contain fewer than 200,000 clones, more than 85% of them singletons. The source material was PBMCs or T cells enriched from blood (not recorded which). All receptors come from a middle-aged woman in a cohort exposed to, infected with or recovered from COVID-19 (not recorded which). CDR3s include the opening cysteine and the closing phenylalanine or tryptophan. A D gene is named only where the DNA matches it firmly. Clone sizes are given selectively: once, few, many, or a class where the clone is expanded.

clone size	V gene	J gene	D gene	CDR3 DNA	CDR3 protein
few	TRBV9	TRBJ2-2	NA	TGTGCCAGCAGCGCGGAGGGTTCGAACACCGGGGAGCTGTTTTTT	CASSAEGSNTGELFF
NA	TRBV27	TRBJ2-1	NA	TGTGCCAGCAGCCGGGGAGATGAGCAGTTCTTC	CASSRGDEQFF
NA	TRBV6-4	TRBJ2-2	TRBD2	TGTGCCAGCAGCCAACTAGCGGGGGGGCAGGACACCGGGGAGCTGTTTTTT	CASSQLAGGQDTGELFF
NA	TRBV7-2	TRBJ1-1	NA	TGTGCCAGCAGCTTAGACCCAGGGGAATACACTGAAGCTTTCTTT	CASSLDPGEYTEAFF
NA	TRBV29-1	TRBJ1-2	NA	TGCAGCGTTGCGACACCTAACTATGGCTACACCTTC	CSVATPNYGYTF
NA	TRBV7-9	TRBJ2-3	NA	TGTGCCAGCAGCTTAGAGCGGGTCACAGATACGCAGTATTTT	CASSLERVTDTQYF
NA	TRBV11-1	TRBJ2-2	NA	TGTGCCAGCAGCTTAGCCGCCGGGGCCGGGGAGCTGTTTTTT	CASSLAAGAGELFF
NA	TRBV7-2	TRBJ2-1	TRBD2	TGTGCCAGCCCCCCATCCCGCGGGAGAGTCTCCTACAATGAGCAGTTCTTC	CASPPSRGRVSYNEQFF
NA	TRBV27	TRBJ2-7	TRBD1	TGTGCCAGCGCCCGAAGTAGGACAGGGGGCGATTTGGGCGAGCAGTACTTC	CASARSRTGGDLGEQYF
NA	TRBV5-8	TRBJ2-5	TRBD2	TGTGCCAGCAGCTTCCAGCGGGAGGGCCTTGAGACCCAGTACTTC	CASSFQREGLETQYF
NA	TRBV12-3/TRBV12-4	TRBJ1-1	NA	TGTGCCAGCAGTTTCTACGGCACTGAAGCTTTCTTT	CASSFYGTEAFF
NA	TRBV5-8	TRBJ1-1	NA	TGTGCCAGCAGCTTGACAGGTTTGAACACTGAAGCTTTCTTT	CASSLTGLNTEAFF
NA	TRBV29-1	TRBJ2-3	NA	TGCAGCGTTGAAACAGGGAAGGGCACAGATACGCAGTATTTT	CSVETGKGTDTQYF
NA	TRBV7-2	TRBJ1-6	NA	TGTGCCAGCAGCTTAGCCGCGGGGATTAGCTCCTATAATTCACCCCTCCACTTT	CASSLAAGISSYNSPLHF
NA	TRBV7-2	TRBJ1-5	TRBD1	TGTGCCAGCAGCGAAGGGACAGCATTAAATCAGCCCCAGCATTTT	CASSEGTALNQPQHF
NA	TRBV5-5	TRBJ1-2	NA	TGTGCCAGCAGCTTGCTCCTCAGTCCTAACTATGGCTACACCTTC	CASSLLLSPNYGYTF
NA	TRBV2	TRBJ1-4	TRBD1	TGTGCCAGCAACCCTGACAGGGGGACTTCTGCAACTAATGAAAAACTGTTTTTT	CASNPDRGTSATNEKLFF
NA	TRBV7-7	TRBJ2-2	TRBD2	TGTGCCAGCAGCCTGCTCCCCGGGACTAGCGGGACGAACACCGGGGAGCTGTTTTTT	CASSLLPGTSGTNTGELFF
NA	TRBV2	TRBJ1-3	NA	TGTGCCAGCAGTGAGGCCGGAGTTTCTGGAAACACCATATATTTT	CASSEAGVSGNTIYF
NA	TRBV13	TRBJ1-3	NA	TGTGCCAGCAGCCACAGGAGCTCTGGAAACACCATATATTTT	CASSHRSSGNTIYF
few	TRBV29-1	TRBJ1-3	TRBD1	TGCAGCGTTGACTCGGGACAGGGAGGACTCTCTGGAAACACCATATATTTT	CSVDSGQGGLSGNTIYF
NA	TRBV1	TRBJ1-1	NA	TGCACCAGCAGCCTCTTGGACAGCCTTGAAGCTTTCTTT	CTSSLLDSLEAFF
NA	TRBV11-2	TRBJ2-7	TRBD2	TGTGCCAGCAGCTTAGAATTCGGCGGGGGGAATTCCTACGAGCAGTACTTC	CASSLEFGGGNSYEQYF
few	TRBV5-1	TRBJ1-3	TRBD1	TGCGCCAGCAGCTTGACAGGGGACCCCTCTGGAAACACCATATATTTT	CASSLTGDPSGNTIYF
NA	TRBV6-5	TRBJ1-1	NA	TGTGCCAGCACTCTAATCGGGGGTGGCACTGAAGCTTTCTTT	CASTLIGGGTEAFF
NA	TRBV6-5	TRBJ1-5	NA	TGTGCCAGCAGTTCCAACTCGAATCAGCCCCAGCATTTT	CASSSNSNQPQHF
NA	TRBV5-5	TRBJ2-3	TRBD2	TGTGCCAGCAGCTTGGCCGGGACAGCGGGGGGAGTAGATACGCAGTATTTT	CASSLAGTAGGVDTQYF
NA	TRBV28	TRBJ1-1	NA	TGTGCCAGCAGTTTATCGGTGGTTAGAGGGATGCCAGCTTTCTTT	CASSLSVVRGMPAFF
NA	TRBV4-2	TRBJ1-5	NA	TGTGCCAGCAGCCCGCAGGGTTCTAATCAGCCCCAGCATTTT	CASSPQGSNQPQHF
once	TRBV9	TRBJ1-4	TRBD1	TGTGCCAGCAGCGGACAGGGGAGGGATGAAAAACTGTTTTTT	CASSGQGRDEKLFF
NA	TRBV9	TRBJ1-2	NA	TGTGCCAGCAGCGTTGGCACCAACTATGGCTACACCTTC	CASSVGTNYGYTF
NA	TRBV5-5	TRBJ1-3	NA	TGTGCCAGCAGCCCGGACCGGGAACGGGGCTCTGGAAACACCATATATTTT	CASSPDRERGSGNTIYF
NA	TRBV6-6	TRBJ1-3	NA	TGTGCCAGCAACCCCGGGACAAGAGACACCATATATTTT	CASNPGTRDTIYF
NA	TRBV7-6	TRBJ1-5	TRBD1	TGTGCCAGCAGCGGACAGGGGGGAGAGGGTCAGCCCCAGCATTTT	CASSGQGGEGQPQHF